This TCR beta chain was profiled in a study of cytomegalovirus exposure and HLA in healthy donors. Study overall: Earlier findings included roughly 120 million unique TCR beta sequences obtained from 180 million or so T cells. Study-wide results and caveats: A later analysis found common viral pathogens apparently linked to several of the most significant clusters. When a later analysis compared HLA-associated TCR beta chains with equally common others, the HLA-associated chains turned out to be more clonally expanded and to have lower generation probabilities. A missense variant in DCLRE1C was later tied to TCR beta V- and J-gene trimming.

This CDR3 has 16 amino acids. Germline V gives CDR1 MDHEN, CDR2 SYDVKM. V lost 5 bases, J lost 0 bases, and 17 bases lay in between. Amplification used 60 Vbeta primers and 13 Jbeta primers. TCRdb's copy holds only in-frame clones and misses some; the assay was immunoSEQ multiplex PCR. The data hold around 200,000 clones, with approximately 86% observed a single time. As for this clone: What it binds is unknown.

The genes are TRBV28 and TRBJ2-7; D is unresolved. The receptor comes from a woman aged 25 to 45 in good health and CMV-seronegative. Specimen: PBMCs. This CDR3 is CASSPSGVAASYEQYF. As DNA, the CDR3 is TGTGCCAGCAGTCCCTCCGGTGTGGCGGCCTCCTACGAGCAGTACTTC.